Each of the 27 T cell receptor beta chains below was sequenced from the same sample in a study of T cell responses to AZD1222 COVID-19 vaccine. The table came from immunoSEQ multiplex PCR; TCRdb's copy has only in-frame clones and leaves some out. In the table there are about 140,000 clones, around nine tenths of which are singletons. The sequences come from peripheral blood, collected on day 0 of AZD1222 vaccination. The origin of the receptors is an adult in good health.

CDR3 DNA sequence: TGTGCCAGCAGCTTGGGCCCTGGACAGGGCATTGACACCATATATTTT. This encodes CASSLGPGQGIDTIYF. The chain joins TRBV5-5 to TRBJ1-3, with TRBD1 matching over 8 bases. The germline V gene encodes CDR1 SGHKS and CDR2 YYEKEE (reference sequence). The CDR3 has 16 amino acids. The ends lost 0 bases at V and 8 bases at J; junction bases unmatched: 10.

The V gene is TRBV21-1, the J gene TRBJ1-5. TRBV21-1 corresponds to a pseudogene. The CDR3 runs to 13 residues. CDR3 residues: CASSLRRLQPQHF. The CDR3 DNA reads as TGTGCCAGCAGCCTTCGCAGACTTCAGCCCCAGCATTTT.

Points on this clone: The conserved closing phenylalanine or tryptophan is absent in this CDR3, likely reflecting a read error. No DNA is shown, since the ends of the CDR3 on it are uncertain; the CDR3 is the one TCRdb lists. This sequence joins TRBV14 and TRBJ1-4; the DNA was not compared with TRBD1, the D call given in the table. The CDR3 is 11 amino acids in total, end residues counted. The germline gives CDR1 SGHDN, CDR2 FVKESK. The CDR3 region is CASSQDNRTVG.

The CDR3, as DNA: TGTGCCAGCAGTGGGGCCGTGACTGAAGCTTTCTTT. Translation gives CASSGAVTEAFF. The chain uses TRBV7-9 and TRBJ1-1; TRBD1 might be the D (5 bases). The V end was cut by 6 bases, the J end by 5 bases, with 10 bases between. This CDR3 spans 12 amino acids. Germline values: CDR1 SEHNR, CDR2 FQNEAQ (reference sequence).

J is TRBJ2-1 and V is TRBV5-1, with D possibly matching TRBD2 (5 bases). This CDR3 has 14 amino acids. Germline CDR1 SGHRS, CDR2 YFSETQ. Between the trimmed V and J ends, which lost 0 bases and 5 bases, there was a span of 9 bases. CDR3 nucleotides: TGCGCCAGCAGCTTGGCGTCAGCGGACAATGAGCAGTTCTTC. It translates to CASSLASADNEQFF.

This clone occurred once. The gene calls are TRBV7-8 and TRBJ1-6; D uncertain. CDR1 and CDR2 (germline): SGHVS, FQNEAQ. This CDR3 is built from 15 residues. The V end lost 5 bases, the J end lost 5 bases, and 13 bases lay between the germline ends. Here the CDR3 reads CASSGGPGDNSPLHF. The CDR3 DNA is TGTGCCAGCAGCGGCGGACCTGGAGATAATTCACCCCTCCACTTT.

The chain employs TRBV7-3 and TRBJ2-5; weak D call: TRBD2 (6 bases). CDR1 is SGHTA, CDR2 FQGTGA, per germline. Trimming took off 5 bases at V and 5 bases at J, with 15 bases between the two ends. The CDR3 is 14 amino acids. The CDR3 DNA reads TGTGCCAGCAGCCCGCTAGGAGGGTTGGAGACCCAGTACTTC. This codes for CASSPLGGLETQYF.

The chain joins TRBV6-2 or TRBV6-3 to TRBJ2-5; the match to TRBD2 covers 7 bases. The CDR3 runs to 12 residues. Unmatched junction bases numbered 4, after V lost 5 bases and J lost 7 bases. The germline V gene has CDR1 MNHEY and CDR2 SVGEGT. In nucleotides, the CDR3 is TGTGCCAGCAGTAACGGGGGGACGACCCAGTACTTC. Encoded protein: CASSNGGTTQYF.

The rearrangement joins TRBV5-6 to TRBJ2-7, with 11 bases matching TRBD1. CDR1 and CDR2 (germline): SGHDT, YYEEEE. The CDR3 has 15 amino acids. The J segment lost 5 bases and the V segment lost 5 bases, leaving 9 bases of the junction unmatched. CDR3 residues: CASRFGTGGHHEQYF. Here the CDR3 DNA reads TGTGCCAGCAGATTTGGGACAGGGGGTCACCACGAGCAGTACTTC.

This chain connects TRBV9 to TRBJ2-2, with TRBD2 matching 13 bases. This CDR3 spans 19 amino acids. Trimming took 1 base from V and 0 from J; bases not matched to a gene: 6. In germline, CDR1 is SGDLS, CDR2 YYNGEE. CDR3 nucleotides: TGTGCCAGCAGCGTATTACTAGCGGGAGGGTTCGCGAACACCGGGGAGCTGTTTTTT. Protein sequence: CASSVLLAGGFANTGELFF. Looking up the rest from reference TRBV9 and TRBJ2-2 gives the full variable domain: DSGVTQTPKHLITATGQRVTLRCSPRSGDLSVYWYQQSLDQGLQFLIQYYNGEERAKGNILERFSAQQFPDLHSELNLSSLELGDSALYFCASSVLLAGGFANTGELFFGEGSRLTVL.

V and J are TRBV3-1 (or the pseudogene TRBV3-2) and TRBJ2-1; no reliable D call. The CDR3 is made up of 13 amino acids. V gave up 4 bases and J gave up 0 bases, with 4 bases separating them. CDR1 and CDR2 (germline): LGHDT, YNNKEL (reference sequence). CDR3 sequence: CASSLGSYNEQFF. As DNA, the CDR3 is TGTGCCAGCAGCCTGGGCTCCTACAATGAGCAGTTCTTC.

The rearrangement uses TRBV6-2 or TRBV6-3 and TRBJ1-2; D is possibly TRBD1 (5 bases). The CDR3 spans 14 residues. V was shortened by 0 bases and J by 5 bases, with 10 bases between the two germline ends. Germline-derived CDR1 and CDR2 are MNHEY and SVGEGT. The CDR3: CASSYSGTSYGYTF. As DNA, the CDR3 is TGTGCCAGCAGTTACTCGGGGACTAGTTATGGCTACACCTTC.

V and J are TRBV24-1 and TRBJ1-1, with D possibly matching TRBD1 (5 bases). Germline-derived CDR1 and CDR2 are KGHDR and SFDVKD. The CDR3 contains 13 residues. Deletions cut 7 bases from V and 1 base from J, with 9 bases between. The CDR3 nucleotides are TGTGCCACCAGGGGGGACGGGAACACTGAAGCTTTCTTT. As protein: CATRGDGNTEAFF.

This chain joins TRBV11-2 and TRBJ1-6, with a tentative D call TRBD1 (5 bases). V lost 5 bases and J 7 bases, leaving 9 bases between the germline ends. This CDR3 contains 13 residues. The V gene's germline CDR1 is SGHAT and CDR2 FQNNGV. The CDR3: CASSLKGNSPLHF. CDR3 bases: TGTGCCAGCAGCCTAAAGGGGAATTCACCCCTCCACTTT.

The chain has TRBV3-1 (or the pseudogene TRBV3-2) and TRBJ2-7; 10 bases are a match to TRBD2. This CDR3 comprises 15 residues. The germline CDR1 and CDR2 sequences are LGHDT and YNNKEL (reference sequence). Trimming cost V 1 base and J 6 bases; bases outside gene matches: 6. The chain's CDR3 is CASSQVASGSFEQYF. In DNA form, the CDR3 reads TGTGCCAGCAGCCAAGTTGCTAGCGGGAGTTTCGAGCAGTACTTC.

The V and J genes are TRBV19 and TRBJ1-2; 11 nucleotides line up with TRBD1. CDR1 is LNHDA and CDR2 is SQIVND in the germline V gene (reference sequence). The CDR3 has 13 amino acids. Unmatched junction bases numbered 9, after V lost 6 bases and J lost 12 bases. For the CDR3, the DNA is TGTGCCAGTAGCGGACAGGGGGCGAGAGGGGACACCTTC. This sequence encodes CASSGQGARGDTF.

This chain uses TRBV6-4 with TRBJ2-1; no definite D call. The CDR3 is 13 residues long. V was trimmed by 2 bases and J by 6 bases, leaving 8 bases between them. CDR1 and CDR2 (germline): MRHNA, SNTAGT. The CDR3 DNA reads as TGTGCCAGCAGTGACACAGATCTCAATGAGCAGTTCTTC. Translated, it gives CASSDTDLNEQFF.

The V and J genes are TRBV5-1 and TRBJ1-1, with 7 bases that match TRBD1. Germline CDR1 and CDR2: SGHRS and YFSETQ. The CDR3 runs 15 residues. J was trimmed by 3 bases and V by 4 bases; bases with no gene match: 9. The CDR3 sequence: CASSIRQGRDTEAFF. CDR3 bases: TGCGCCAGCAGCATACGACAGGGAAGGGACACTGAAGCTTTCTTT.

The chain couples TRBV12-3 or TRBV12-4 to TRBJ2-5; tentative D call: TRBD1 (5 bases). This CDR3 has 13 amino acids. Trimming removed 5 bases at V and 5 bases at J, with 12 bases between. DNA of the CDR3: TGTGCCAGCAGTCCAATGCAGGGCGAGACCCAGTACTTC. It specifies CASSPMQGETQYF.

This rearrangement joins TRBV6-5 to TRBJ2-1; D gene uncertain. The CDR3 has 12 residues. Germline V gives CDR1 MNHEY, CDR2 SVGAGI. The V and J ends lost 6 bases and 8 bases respectively, with 11 bases between them. The CDR3 nucleotides read TGTGCCAGCAGGATAAATAGCTATGAGCAGTTCTTC. Amino acid sequence: CASRINSYEQFF.

This clone was counted a few times. The chain joins TRBV29-1 to TRBJ1-2, with D perhaps matching TRBD1 (5 bases). The length of the CDR3 is 15 residues. Germline CDR1 reads SQVTM; CDR2 reads ANQGSEA. V was trimmed by 6 bases and J by 3 bases, leaving 20 bases between them. Written as DNA, the CDR3 is TGCAGCGTCGCCGCTGGTGGGGGTAAAGACTATGGCTACACCTTC. This translates into CSVAAGGGKDYGYTF.

The chain is built from TRBV7-9 and TRBJ1-1; D not certain. Trimming removed 1 base from V and 7 bases from J, with 7 bases in between. CDR3 size: 12 residues. The germline gives CDR1 SEHNR, CDR2 FQNEAQ (reference sequence). For the CDR3, the DNA is TGTGCCAGCAGCTTAGGAGGAAATGAAGCTTTCTTT. It is translated as CASSLGGNEAFF.

This clone was seen once. This sample also contains other DNA sequences that code for the same CDR3. The rearrangement uses TRBV12-3 or TRBV12-4 and TRBJ1-1, with D perhaps TRBD1 (5 bases). This CDR3 spans 13 amino acids. Trimming shortened V by 3 bases and J by 1 base, and 6 bases separated the two germline ends. The CDR3 reads CASSLTENTEAFF. The CDR3 bases are TGTGCCAGCAGTTTGACAGAGAACACTGAAGCTTTCTTT.

The CDR3 protein is CAWSVEARVRSPLHF. The CDR3 DNA is TGTGCCTGGAGTGTTGAGGCCAGGGTGCGGTCACCCCTCCACTTT. The chain recombines TRBV30 with TRBJ1-6, with D possibly being TRBD1 (5 bases). The CDR3 is 15 residues long. V lost 0 bases, J lost 10 bases, and 16 bases lay in between. Germline assignment: CDR1 GTSNPN and CDR2 SVGIG (reference sequence).

This rearrangement joins TRBV20-1 to TRBJ1-6; weak D call: TRBD1 (6 bases). Germline V lookup: CDR1 DFQATT, CDR2 SNEGSKA (reference sequence). V lost 3 bases, J lost 10 bases, and 16 bases lay in between. The CDR3 loop spans 14 amino acids. CDR3 in DNA: TGCAGTGCTAGTCTGGGGACATTTGACTCACCCCTCCACTTT. This translates into CSASLGTFDSPLHF.

This clone appeared once. The V and J genes are TRBV24-1 and TRBJ1-2; no definite D call. The length of the CDR3 is 16 residues. Per germline, CDR1 KGHDR and CDR2 SFDVKD. V gave up 3 bases and J gave up 2 bases, with 15 bases separating them. CDR3 region: CATSDPSMGGNYGYTF. CDR3 in DNA: TGTGCCACCAGTGATCCTTCTATGGGAGGGAACTATGGCTACACCTTC.

This chain connects TRBV19 to TRBJ2-5; D not certain. V was shortened by 1 base and J by 2 bases, with 2 bases between the two germline ends. Germline V lookup: CDR1 LNHDA, CDR2 SQIVND (reference sequence). This CDR3 has 12 residues. The CDR3 is CASSIGQETQYF. CDR3 in DNA: TGTGCCAGTAGTATAGGGCAAGAGACCCAGTACTTC.